A selection of T cell receptor beta chains follows, all from one sample in a study of cytomegalovirus exposure and HLA in healthy donors. Assay used: immunoSEQ multiplex PCR; TCRdb lists only in-frame clones, some missing. The sample consists of 60,000 to 100,000 clones, around 76% of them appearing once. Sequences were obtained from PBMCs. Receptor source: a male donor in good health and CMV-seropositive. The CDR3 runs from the conserved cysteine through the conserved F or W. Fields, in order: J gene, D gene, V gene, clone size, CDR3 protein, CDR3 DNA. D genes are given only for firm matches. The size field is filled for only some rows; it gives once, few, many or a size class.

TRBJ1-2,-,TRBV14,-,CASSQEGGRVGGYTF,TGTGCCAGCAGCCAAGAGGGCGGCAGGGTGGGAGGCTACACCTTC
TRBJ1-2,TRBD1,TRBV29-1,-,CSVVGQDYGYTF,TGCAGCGTTGTGGGACAGGACTATGGCTACACCTTC
TRBJ2-7,TRBD2,TRBV4-1,few,CASSQDLAGGVGEQYF,TGCGCCAGCAGCCAAGATTTGGCGGGAGGGGTAGGAGAGCAGTACTTC
TRBJ2-1,-,TRBV6-5,once,CASSSDYLTYNEQFF,TGTGCCAGCAGCTCGGACTACCTTACCTACAATGAGCAGTTCTTC
TRBJ2-7,-,TRBV21-1,-,CAVSQDIPFNYEQYF,TGTGCCGTGAGCCAGGACATCCCTTTCAACTACGAGCAGTACTTC
TRBJ2-1,-,TRBV28,-,CASSLAGQGSGRVGKYAYNEQFF,TGTGCCAGCAGTTTAGCAGGACAGGGGAGCGGGAGGGTAGGTAAATACGCCTACAATGAGCAGTTCTTC
TRBJ1-2,-,TRBV28,once,CASRRDDGLYGYTF,TGTGCCAGCAGGCGGGACGATGGACTATATGGCTACACCTTC
TRBJ2-7,TRBD2,TRBV4-2,-,CASSQDYPLGSGVYEQYF,TGTGCCAGCAGCCAAGATTACCCGCTTGGTAGCGGGGTCTACGAGCAGTACTTC
TRBJ1-1,TRBD1,TRBV4-1,-,CASSQVAGTGALGTEAFF,TGCGCCAGCAGCCAAGTCGCCGGGACAGGGGCGTTGGGAACTGAAGCTTTCTTT
TRBJ2-3,TRBD2,TRBV4-2,-,CASSQEAGGATDTQYF,TGTGCCAGCAGCCAAGAAGCGGGGGGGGCCACAGATACGCAGTATTTT
TRBJ2-1,-,TRBV6-6,-,CASTLADPSYNEQFF,TGTGCCAGCACCTTAGCGGATCCCTCCTACAATGAGCAGTTCTTC
TRBJ2-7,-,TRBV5-1,-,CASSLEVPRWNEQYF,TGCGCCAGCAGTCTCGAGGTCCCGCGGTGGAACGAGCAGTACTTC
TRBJ2-7,TRBD1,TRBV9,once,CASSVDRDYEQYF,TGTGCCAGCAGCGTGGACAGGGACTACGAGCAGTACTTC
TRBJ1-1,TRBD1,TRBV25-1,-,CASSDPRQGIGEAFF,TGTGCCAGCAGTGATCCAAGACAGGGTATAGGTGAAGCTTTCTTT
TRBJ2-7,-,TRBV28,-,CASSLLNYEQYF,TGTGCCAGCAGTTTATTAAACTACGAGCAGTACTTC
TRBJ1-2,-,TRBV30,-,CAWSLFRAGGYTF,TGTGCCTGGAGTTTGTTCAGGGCTGGTGGCTACACCTTC
TRBJ1-4,-,TRBV5-1,-,CASSPSGITNEKLFF,TGCGCCAGCAGCCCGTCCGGGATTACTAATGAAAAACTGTTTTTT
TRBJ1-5,TRBD1,TRBV5-5,-,CASSPLTGGAEPQHF,TGTGCCAGCAGCCCGTTGACAGGGGGAGCGGAGCCCCAGCATTTT
TRBJ2-1,TRBD1,TRBV9,few,CASSVEGTGIDEQFF,TGTGCCAGCAGCGTAGAAGGGACAGGGATTGATGAGCAGTTCTTC
TRBJ1-1,-,TRBV5-4,-,CASSSGGSVDYTEAFF,TGTGCCAGCAGCTCGGGGGGTAGCGTCGACTACACTGAAGCTTTCTTT
TRBJ2-2,-,TRBV19,-,CASRPVGTGELFF,TGTGCCAGTAGGCCCGTCGGCACCGGGGAGCTGTTTTTT
TRBJ1-3,-,TRBV18,-,CASSPTPDSGNTIYF,TGTGCCAGCTCACCGACTCCGGACTCTGGAAACACCATATATTTT
TRBJ1-2,-,TRBV25-1,-,CASSGEGVGAGYGYTF,TGTGCCAGCAGCGGGGAGGGGGTGGGAGCGGGGTATGGCTACACCTTC
TRBJ2-7,-,TRBV9,-,CASSVGGGGQGYEQYF,TGTGCCAGCAGCGTAGGAGGGGGGGGGCAGGGCTACGAGCAGTACTTC
TRBJ2-5,TRBD1,TRBV14,-,CASSPHRGLVETQYF,TGTGCCAGCAGCCCCCACAGGGGGCTGGTAGAGACCCAGTACTTC
TRBJ2-7,-,TRBV28,-,CASSLRPAGREQYF,TGTGCCAGCAGTTTGCGGCCGGCAGGGCGAGAGCAGTACTTC
TRBJ2-2,TRBD2,TRBV27,-,CASRLAGDTGELFF,TGTGCCAGCAGACTAGCGGGGGACACCGGGGAGCTGTTTTTT
TRBJ2-7,TRBD1,TRBV4-3,few,CASSPRAQGVEQYF,TGCGCCAGCAGCCCCCGGGCCCAGGGGGTGGAGCAGTACTTC
TRBJ2-1,-,TRBV5-1,few,CASSLTSYNEQFF,TGCGCCAGCAGCTTGACTAGCTACAATGAGCAGTTCTTC
TRBJ2-5,-,TRBV30,-,CAWNSPTYHETQYF,TGTGCCTGGAACTCCCCCACGTATCACGAGACCCAGTACTTC
TRBJ1-3,-,TRBV18,-,CASSRDSGTGNTIYF,TGTGCCAGCTCACGCGATTCGGGGACTGGAAACACCATATATTTT
TRBJ2-5,TRBD1,TRBV9,-,CASGRHGQGAETQYF,TGTGCCAGCGGGAGGCACGGACAGGGGGCTGAGACCCAGTACTTC
TRBJ2-7,TRBD2,TRBV19,-,CASSIGGTSGAYEQYF,TGTGCCAGTAGTATAGGCGGGACTAGCGGGGCCTACGAGCAGTACTTC
TRBJ2-1,TRBD2,TRBV5-1,-,CASSWLVVGGYNEQFF,TGCGCCAGCAGCTGGCTCGTAGTGGGAGGGTACAATGAGCAGTTCTTC
TRBJ2-7,-,TRBV18,-,CASSPPADTYEQYF,TGTGCCAGCTCACCCCCTGCGGATACCTACGAGCAGTACTTC
TRBJ1-6,-,TRBV6-1,-,CASSGSSSYNSPLHF,TGTGCCAGCAGTGGTTCGAGCTCCTATAATTCACCCCTCCACTTT
TRBJ2-3,TRBD2,TRBV6-6,-,CASSYTGLATDTQYF,TGTGCCAGCAGTTATACGGGACTAGCGACAGATACGCAGTATTTT
TRBJ1-3,-,TRBV5-5,few,CASSLEPGTLGTIYF,TGTGCCAGCAGCTTGGAGCCAGGGACTCTGGGCACCATATATTTT
TRBJ1-1,TRBD1,TRBV4-1,-,CASSRTHGQVNTEAFF,TGCGCCAGCAGCCGCACCCACGGACAGGTAAACACTGAAGCTTTCTTT
TRBJ2-3,TRBD2,TRBV5-1,-,CASSPSGLAGGADTQYF,TGCGCCAGCAGCCCCTCGGGGCTAGCGGGAGGGGCAGATACGCAGTATTTT
TRBJ2-2,TRBD1,TRBV19,few,CASKLTGGIGELFF,TGTGCCAGTAAGCTAACAGGGGGCATCGGGGAGCTGTTTTTT
TRBJ2-2,-,TRBV2,-,CASKSGTNTGELFF,TGTGCCAGCAAGTCGGGTACGAACACCGGGGAGCTGTTTTTT
TRBJ2-7,TRBD1,TRBV9,once,CASSEGAASPASGEQYF,TGTGCCAGCAGCGAGGGGGCCGCGTCCCCAGCCTCGGGCGAGCAGTACTTC
TRBJ1-5,TRBD1,TRBV6-5,-,CASSLTGEQPQHF,TGTGCCAGCAGTTTGACAGGGGAACAGCCCCAGCATTTT
TRBJ2-5,-,TRBV11-3,few,CASSLDVQETQYF,TGTGCCAGCAGCTTAGATGTACAAGAGACCCAGTACTTC
TRBJ2-7,-,TRBV30,-,CAWSADYEQYF,TGTGCCTGGAGTGCCGATTACGAGCAGTACTTC
TRBJ2-3,-,TRBV7-2,-,CASSLEGHLSPQYF,TGTGCCAGCAGCTTAGAAGGACATCTTAGTCCGCAGTATTTT
TRBJ2-6,-,TRBV10-3,-,CAISKTQGGVVVNVLTF,TGTGCCATCAGTAAAACACAGGGCGGTGTGGTTGTCAACGTCCTGACTTTC
TRBJ2-7,-,TRBV2,once,CASRGPSYEQYF,TGTGCCAGTAGAGGTCCGTCCTACGAGCAGTACTTC
TRBJ1-5,-,TRBV7-9,few,CASSLVRGPFDNQPQHF,TGTGCCAGCAGCTTAGTTCGAGGGCCATTCGACAATCAGCCCCAGCATTTT